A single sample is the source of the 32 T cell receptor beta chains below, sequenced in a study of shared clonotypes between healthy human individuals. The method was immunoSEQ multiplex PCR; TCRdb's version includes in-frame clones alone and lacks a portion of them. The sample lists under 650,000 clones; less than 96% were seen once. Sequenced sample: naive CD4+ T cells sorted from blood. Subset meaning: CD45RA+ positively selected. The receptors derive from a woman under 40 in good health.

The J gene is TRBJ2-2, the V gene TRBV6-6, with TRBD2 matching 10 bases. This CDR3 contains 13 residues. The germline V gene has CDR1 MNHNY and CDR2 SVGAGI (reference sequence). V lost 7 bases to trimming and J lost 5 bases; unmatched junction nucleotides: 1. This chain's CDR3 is CASKREGTGELFF. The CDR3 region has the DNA TGTGCCAGCAAGCGGGAGGGAACCGGGGAGCTGTTTTTT.

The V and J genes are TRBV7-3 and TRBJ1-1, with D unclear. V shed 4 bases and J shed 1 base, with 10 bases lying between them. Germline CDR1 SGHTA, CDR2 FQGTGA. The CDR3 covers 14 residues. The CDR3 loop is CASSSLGRNTEAFF. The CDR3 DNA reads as TGTGCCAGCAGCTCCCTAGGGAGGAACACTGAAGCTTTCTTT.

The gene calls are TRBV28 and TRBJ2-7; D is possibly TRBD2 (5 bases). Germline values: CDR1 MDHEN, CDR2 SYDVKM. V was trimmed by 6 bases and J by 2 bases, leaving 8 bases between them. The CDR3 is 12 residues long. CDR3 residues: CASRDSTYEQYF. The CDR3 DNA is TGTGCCAGCAGGGACTCTACCTACGAGCAGTACTTC.

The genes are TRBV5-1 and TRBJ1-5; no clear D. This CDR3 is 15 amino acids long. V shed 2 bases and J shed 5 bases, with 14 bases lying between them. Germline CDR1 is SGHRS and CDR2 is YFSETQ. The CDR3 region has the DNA TGCGCCAGCAGCTTCTGGGAAAAAGGGTATCAGCCCCAGCATTTT. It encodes CASSFWEKGYQPQHF.

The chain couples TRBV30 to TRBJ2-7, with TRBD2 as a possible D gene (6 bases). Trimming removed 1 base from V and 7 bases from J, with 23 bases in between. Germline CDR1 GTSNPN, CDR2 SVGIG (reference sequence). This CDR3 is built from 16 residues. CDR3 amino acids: CAWSGVRGKVDLEQYF. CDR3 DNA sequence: TGTGCCTGGAGTGGAGTTCGCGGGAAAGTGGACTTAGAGCAGTACTTC. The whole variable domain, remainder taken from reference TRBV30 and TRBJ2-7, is SQTIHQWPATLVQPVGSPLSLECTVEGTSNPNLYWYRQAAGRGLQLLFYSVGIGQISSEVPQNLSASRPQDRQFILSSKKLLLSDSGFYLCAWSGVRGKVDLEQYFGPGTRLTVT.

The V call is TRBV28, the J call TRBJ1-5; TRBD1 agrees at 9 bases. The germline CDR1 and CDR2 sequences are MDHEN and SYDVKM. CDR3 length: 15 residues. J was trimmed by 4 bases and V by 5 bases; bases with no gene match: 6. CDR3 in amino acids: CASSIGQGWNQPQHF. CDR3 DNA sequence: TGTGCCAGCAGTATTGGACAGGGGTGGAATCAGCCCCAGCATTTT.

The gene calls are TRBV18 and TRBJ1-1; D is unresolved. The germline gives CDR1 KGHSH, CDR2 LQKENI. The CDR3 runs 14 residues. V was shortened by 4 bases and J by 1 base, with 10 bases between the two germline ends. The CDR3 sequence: CASSLGIWNTEAFF. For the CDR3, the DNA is TGTGCCAGCTCACTGGGGATTTGGAACACTGAAGCTTTCTTT.

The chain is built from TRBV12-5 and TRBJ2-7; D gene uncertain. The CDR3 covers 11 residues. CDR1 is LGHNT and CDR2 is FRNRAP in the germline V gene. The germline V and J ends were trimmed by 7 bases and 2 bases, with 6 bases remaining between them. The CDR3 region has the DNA TGTGCTAGTGTGAGAGCCTACGAGCAGTACTTC. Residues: CASVRAYEQYF.

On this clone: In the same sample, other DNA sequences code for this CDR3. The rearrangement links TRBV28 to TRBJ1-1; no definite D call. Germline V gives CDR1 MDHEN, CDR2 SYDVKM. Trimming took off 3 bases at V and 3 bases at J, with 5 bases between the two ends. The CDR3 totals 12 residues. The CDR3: CASSLGYTEAFF. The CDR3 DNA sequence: TGTGCCAGCAGTTTGGGTTACACTGAAGCTTTCTTT.

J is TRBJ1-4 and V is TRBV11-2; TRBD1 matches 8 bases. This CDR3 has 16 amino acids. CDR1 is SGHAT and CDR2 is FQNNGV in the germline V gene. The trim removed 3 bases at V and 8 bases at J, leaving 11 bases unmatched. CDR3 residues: CASSFEPGGLGEKLFF. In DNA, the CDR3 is TGTGCCAGCAGCTTCGAGCCAGGGGGCCTGGGGGAAAAACTGTTTTTT. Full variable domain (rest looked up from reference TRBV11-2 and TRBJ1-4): EAGVAQSPRYKIIEKRQSVAFWCNPISGHATLYWYQQILGQGPKLLIQFQNNGVVDDSQLPKDRFSAERLKGVDSTLKIQPAKLEDSAVYLCASSFEPGGLGEKLFFGSGTQLSVL.

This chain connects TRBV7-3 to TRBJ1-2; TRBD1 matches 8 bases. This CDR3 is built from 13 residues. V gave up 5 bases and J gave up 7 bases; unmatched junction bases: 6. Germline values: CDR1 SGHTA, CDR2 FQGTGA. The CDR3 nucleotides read TGTGCCAGCAGCAAGGGGACAGGACCTGGCTACACCTTC. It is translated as CASSKGTGPGYTF.

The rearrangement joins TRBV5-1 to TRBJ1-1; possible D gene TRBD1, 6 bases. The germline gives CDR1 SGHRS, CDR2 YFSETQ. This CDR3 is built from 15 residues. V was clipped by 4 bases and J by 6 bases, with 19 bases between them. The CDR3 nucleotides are TGCGCCAGCAGCCTCTCCCTCCGGCAGGGGTCTGAAGCTTTCTTT. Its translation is CASSLSLRQGSEAFF.

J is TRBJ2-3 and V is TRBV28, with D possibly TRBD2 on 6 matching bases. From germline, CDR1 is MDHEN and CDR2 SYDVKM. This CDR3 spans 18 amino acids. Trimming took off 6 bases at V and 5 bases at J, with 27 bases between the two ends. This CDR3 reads CASSRLGRAGKGKDTQYF. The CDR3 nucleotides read TGTGCCAGCAGCCGTCTGGGTCGAGCGGGCAAGGGGAAAGATACGCAGTATTTT.

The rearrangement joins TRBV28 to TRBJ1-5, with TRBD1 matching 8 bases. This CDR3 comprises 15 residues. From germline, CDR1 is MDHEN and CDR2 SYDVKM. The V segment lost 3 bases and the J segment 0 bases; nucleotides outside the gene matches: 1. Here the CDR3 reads CASSFRGLSNQPQHF. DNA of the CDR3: TGTGCCAGCAGTTTCAGGGGGCTTAGCAATCAGCCCCAGCATTTT.

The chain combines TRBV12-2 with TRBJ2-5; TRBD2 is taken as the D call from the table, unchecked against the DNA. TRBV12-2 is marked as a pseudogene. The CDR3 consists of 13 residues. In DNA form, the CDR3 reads TGTGCAAGTCGCTACGGACTCCAAGAGACCCAGTACTTC. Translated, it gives CASRYGLQETQYF.

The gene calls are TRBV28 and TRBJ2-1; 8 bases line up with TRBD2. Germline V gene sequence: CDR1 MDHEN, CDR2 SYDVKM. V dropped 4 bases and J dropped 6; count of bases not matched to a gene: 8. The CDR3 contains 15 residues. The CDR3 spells CASSSGGAGGNEQFF. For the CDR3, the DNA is TGTGCCAGCAGTTCAGGTGGGGCGGGGGGCAATGAGCAGTTCTTC.

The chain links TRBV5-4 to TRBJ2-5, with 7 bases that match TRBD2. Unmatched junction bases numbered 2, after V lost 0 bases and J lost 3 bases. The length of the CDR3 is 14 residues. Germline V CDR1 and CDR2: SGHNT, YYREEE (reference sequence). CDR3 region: CASSLAGGKETQYF. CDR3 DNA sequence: TGTGCCAGCAGCTTGGCCGGGGGGAAAGAGACCCAGTACTTC.

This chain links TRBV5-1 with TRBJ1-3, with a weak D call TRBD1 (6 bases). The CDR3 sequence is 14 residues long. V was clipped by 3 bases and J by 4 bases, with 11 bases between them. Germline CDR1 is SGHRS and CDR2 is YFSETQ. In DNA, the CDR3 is TGCGCCAGCAGCTCAGGGGTGCGAGGAAACACCATATATTTT. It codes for CASSSGVRGNTIYF.

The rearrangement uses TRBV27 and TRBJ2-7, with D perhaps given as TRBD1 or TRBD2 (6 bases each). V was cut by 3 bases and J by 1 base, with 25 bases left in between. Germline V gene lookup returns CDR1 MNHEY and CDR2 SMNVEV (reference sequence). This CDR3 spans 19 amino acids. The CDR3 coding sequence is TGTGCCAGCAGTTTCGGCCGCCACCAAGGGGGGAACGTTTCCTACGAGCAGTACTTC. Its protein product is CASSFGRHQGGNVSYEQYF.

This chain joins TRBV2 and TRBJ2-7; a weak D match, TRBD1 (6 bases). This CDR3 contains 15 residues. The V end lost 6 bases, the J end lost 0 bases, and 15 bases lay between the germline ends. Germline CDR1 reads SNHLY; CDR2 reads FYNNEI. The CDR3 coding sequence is TGTGCCAGCAGGGACAGAGCAATCCTCTCCTACGAGCAGTACTTC. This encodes CASRDRAILSYEQYF.

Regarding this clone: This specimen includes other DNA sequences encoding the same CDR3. The CDR3 DNA is TGCAGCGTCGGGGAAAACACCGGGGAGCTGTTTTTT. Amino acid sequence: CSVGENTGELFF. V gene TRBV29-1 combines with J gene TRBJ2-2, with D perhaps matching TRBD2 (5 bases). CDR1 and CDR2 (germline): SQVTM, ANQGSEA. With 6 bases removed from V and 2 bases from J, the gap between germline ends came to 7 bases. The CDR3 sequence is 12 residues long.

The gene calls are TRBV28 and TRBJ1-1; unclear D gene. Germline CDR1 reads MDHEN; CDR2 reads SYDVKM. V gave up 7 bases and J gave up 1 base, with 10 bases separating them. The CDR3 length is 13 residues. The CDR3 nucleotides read TGTGCCAGCATCAGGTGGCAGAACACTGAAGCTTTCTTT. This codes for CASIRWQNTEAFF. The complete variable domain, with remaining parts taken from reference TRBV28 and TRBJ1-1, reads DVKVTQSSRYLVKRTGEKVFLECVQDMDHENMFWYRQDPGLGLRLIYFSYDVKMKEKGDIPEGYSVSREKKERFSLILESASTNQTSMYLCASIRWQNTEAFFGQGTRLTVV.

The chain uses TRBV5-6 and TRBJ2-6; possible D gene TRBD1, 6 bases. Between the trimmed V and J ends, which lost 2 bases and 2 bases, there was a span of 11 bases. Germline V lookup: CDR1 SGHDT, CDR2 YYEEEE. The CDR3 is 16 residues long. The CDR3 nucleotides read TGTGCCAGCAGCTTCATCCAGGGGACTGGGGCCAACGTCCTGACTTTC. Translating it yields CASSFIQGTGANVLTF.

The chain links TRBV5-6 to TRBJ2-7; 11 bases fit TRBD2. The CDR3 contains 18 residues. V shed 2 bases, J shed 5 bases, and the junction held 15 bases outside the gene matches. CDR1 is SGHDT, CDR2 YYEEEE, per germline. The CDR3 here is CASSFRTLLAGVLDEQYF. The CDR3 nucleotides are TGTGCCAGCAGCTTCCGCACTCTACTAGCGGGAGTGCTTGACGAGCAGTACTTC.

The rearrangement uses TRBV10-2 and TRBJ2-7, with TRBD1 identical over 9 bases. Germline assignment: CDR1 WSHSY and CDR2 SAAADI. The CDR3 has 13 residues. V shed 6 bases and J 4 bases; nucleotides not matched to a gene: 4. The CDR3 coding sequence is TGCGCCAGCAGATCGACAGGGGGTTACGAGCAGTACTTC. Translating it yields CASRSTGGYEQYF.

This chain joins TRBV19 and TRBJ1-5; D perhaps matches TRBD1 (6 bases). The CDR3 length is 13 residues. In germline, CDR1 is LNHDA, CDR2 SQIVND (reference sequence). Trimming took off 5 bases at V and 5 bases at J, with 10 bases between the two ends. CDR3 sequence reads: CASSLKGDQPQHF. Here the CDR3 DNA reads TGTGCCAGTAGTCTGAAGGGGGATCAGCCCCAGCATTTT.

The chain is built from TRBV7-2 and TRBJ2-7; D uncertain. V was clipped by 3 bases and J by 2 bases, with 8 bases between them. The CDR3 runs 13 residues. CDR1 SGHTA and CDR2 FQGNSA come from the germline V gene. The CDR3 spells CASSFGVAYEQYF. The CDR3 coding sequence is TGTGCCAGCAGCTTCGGCGTAGCCTACGAGCAGTACTTC.

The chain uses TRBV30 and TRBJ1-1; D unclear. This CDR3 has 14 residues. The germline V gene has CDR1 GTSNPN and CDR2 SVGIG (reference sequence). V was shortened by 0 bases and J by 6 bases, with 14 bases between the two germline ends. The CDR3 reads CAWSVRRDVAEAFF. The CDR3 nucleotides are TGTGCCTGGAGTGTACGAAGGGATGTTGCTGAAGCTTTCTTT.

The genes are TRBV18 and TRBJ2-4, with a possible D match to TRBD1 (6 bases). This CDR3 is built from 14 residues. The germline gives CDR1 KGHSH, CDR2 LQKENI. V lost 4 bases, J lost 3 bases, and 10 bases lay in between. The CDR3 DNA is TGTGCCAGCTCACTCGGACAGTTCAAAAACATTCAGTACTTC. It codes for CASSLGQFKNIQYF. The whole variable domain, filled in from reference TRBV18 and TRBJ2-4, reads NAGVMQNPRHLVRRRGQEARLRCSPMKGHSHVYWYRQLPEEGLKFMVYLQKENIIDESGMPKERFSAEFPKEGPSILRIQQVVRGDSAAYFCASSLGQFKNIQYFGAGTRLSVL.

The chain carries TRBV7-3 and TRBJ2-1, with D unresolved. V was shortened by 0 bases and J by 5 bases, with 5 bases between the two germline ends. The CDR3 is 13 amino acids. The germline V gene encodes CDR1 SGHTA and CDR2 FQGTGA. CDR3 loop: CASSLTINNEQFF. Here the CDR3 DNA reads TGTGCCAGCAGCTTAACTATTAACAATGAGCAGTTCTTC.

CDR3 sequence: CASSIQGTRPNYGYTF. CDR3 nucleotides: TGTGCCAGTAGTATTCAGGGCACACGCCCAAACTATGGCTACACCTTC. This chain connects TRBV19 to TRBJ1-2, with D tentatively TRBD1 (5 bases). With 3 bases removed from V and 2 bases from J, the gap between germline ends came to 16 bases. Germline values: CDR1 LNHDA, CDR2 SQIVND (reference sequence). This CDR3 region has 16 residues.

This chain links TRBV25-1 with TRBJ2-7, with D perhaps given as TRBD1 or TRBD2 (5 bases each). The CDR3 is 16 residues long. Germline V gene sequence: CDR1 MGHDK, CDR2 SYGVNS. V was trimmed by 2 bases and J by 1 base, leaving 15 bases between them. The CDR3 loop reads CASSEEGRDISYEQYF. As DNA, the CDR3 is TGTGCCAGCAGTGAAGAGGGCAGGGATATTTCCTACGAGCAGTACTTC.